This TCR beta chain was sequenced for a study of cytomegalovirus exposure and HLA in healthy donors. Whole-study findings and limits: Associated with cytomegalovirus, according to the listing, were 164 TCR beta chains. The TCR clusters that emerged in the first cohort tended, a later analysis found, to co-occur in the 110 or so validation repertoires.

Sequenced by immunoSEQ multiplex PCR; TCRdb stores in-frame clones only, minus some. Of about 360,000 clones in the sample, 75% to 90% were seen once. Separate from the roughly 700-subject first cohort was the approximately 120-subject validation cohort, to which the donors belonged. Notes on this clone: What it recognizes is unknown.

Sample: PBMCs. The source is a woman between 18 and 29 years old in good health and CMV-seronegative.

The CDR3 loop is CASSPLGDYEQYF. The CDR3 DNA sequence: TGTGCCAGCAGCCCATTGGGAGACTACGAGCAGTACTTC. V is TRBV14 and J is TRBJ2-7, with D tentatively TRBD2 (5 bases). CDR1 and CDR2 from the germline V gene are SGHDN and FVKESK. This CDR3 has 13 residues. The ends were cut back, 4 bases at V and 3 bases at J, with 10 bases in the middle.